Below, 26 T cell receptor beta chains from the same sample are listed, as sequenced in a study of T cell responses to AZD1222 COVID-19 vaccine (dated by TCRdb to the early 2020s). The sample's time point label, in plain terms: about 28 days (+/-7) after the second vaccine dose. The receptor library was made with the immunoSEQ multiplex PCR assay. Entries here come from immuneACCESS through TCRdb and include only in-frame sequences with V and J called. Some clones fail to appear in such tables; in the studies checked, an unresolved V gene covers under half of the shortfall, and the cause of the remainder is unknown. This sample comprises 150,000 or so clones, roughly nine tenths of them detected only once. The ten largest account for roughly 3.8% of the sample. The material sequenced was peripheral blood, taken 28 days after the second AZD1222 dose. The receptors originated from an adult who received the AZD1222 COVID-19 vaccine.

The chain has TRBV6-5 and TRBJ1-1; tentatively, D is TRBD1 (6 bases). The ends were cut back, 2 bases at V and 5 bases at J, with 15 bases in the middle. The germline V gene has CDR1 MNHEY and CDR2 SVGAGI. The CDR3 has 15 amino acids. CDR3 residues: CASSYGIGGRTEAFF. The DNA for the CDR3 is TGTGCCAGCAGTTACGGTATAGGGGGGCGTACTGAAGCTTTCTTT.

CDR3 nucleotides: TGCGCCAGCAGCCAAGGTTTCTCTCCGACAGAGGAAAAACTGTTTTTT. This encodes CASSQGFSPTEEKLFF. This chain connects TRBV4-1 to TRBJ1-4, with D perhaps matching TRBD1 (5 bases). V lost 1 base and J 8 bases, leaving 17 bases between the germline ends. CDR3 size: 16 residues. Germline assignment: CDR1 MGHRA and CDR2 YSYEKL.

V is TRBV6-6 and J is TRBJ2-3; D is possibly TRBD2 (7 bases). There are 16 residues in the CDR3. Germline values: CDR1 MNHNY, CDR2 SVGAGI (reference sequence). V was clipped by 0 bases and J by 4 bases, with 14 bases between them. CDR3 amino acids: CASSYSGGAPPDTQYF. CDR3 coding DNA: TGTGCCAGCAGTTACTCGGGGGGGGCCCCCCCAGATACGCAGTATTTT.

The CDR3 region has the DNA TGTGCCTGGAGTAAGAGGGCTGGAAACACCATATATTTT. Its protein is CAWSKRAGNTIYF. The chain joins TRBV30 to TRBJ1-3; D is undetermined. The CDR3 runs to 13 residues. In germline, CDR1 is GTSNPN, CDR2 SVGIG (reference sequence). V gave up 2 bases and J gave up 2 bases, with 7 bases separating them.

The V call is TRBV7-3, the J call TRBJ2-1; unclear D gene. The CDR3 runs 14 residues. Looked up from germline, CDR1 is SGHTA and CDR2 is FQGTGA. Deletions cut 1 base from V and 9 bases from J, with 13 bases between. In nucleotides, the CDR3 is TGTGCCAGCAGCTTAAGAGTCAACATCGGTGAGCAGTTCTTC. It is translated as CASSLRVNIGEQFF.

The CDR3 nucleotides read TGTGCCAGTAGTATCCGACAGGCGACATATGGCTACACCTTC. This sequence encodes CASSIRQATYGYTF. The genes are TRBV19 and TRBJ1-2, with a weak D call TRBD1 (6 bases). The CDR3 consists of 14 residues. The V and J ends lost 3 bases and 5 bases respectively, with 13 bases between them. Germline CDR1 is LNHDA and CDR2 is SQIVND (reference sequence). Complete variable domain (other parts from reference TRBV19 and TRBJ1-2): DGGITQSPKYLFRKEGQNVTLSCEQNLNHDAMYWYRQDPGQGLRLIYYSQIVNDFQKGDIAEGYSVSREKKESFPLTVTSAQKNPTAFYLCASSIRQATYGYTFGSGTRLTVV.

V usage is TRBV5-1 and J usage is TRBJ2-3; D is unresolved. V was pared by 0 bases and J by 5 bases, with 13 bases between. This CDR3 region has 15 residues. The germline V gene encodes CDR1 SGHRS and CDR2 YFSETQ. CDR3 sequence (DNA): TGCGCCAGCAGCTTGGGCTCGCGGTGGGGAGATACGCAGTATTTT. Its protein product is CASSLGSRWGDTQYF.

V gene TRBV29-1 combines with J gene TRBJ1-2; D is unclear. Germline V gene sequence: CDR1 SQVTM, CDR2 ANQGSEA. The CDR3 runs to 13 residues. Trimming removed 1 base at V and 4 bases at J, with 10 bases between. The CDR3 DNA reads TGCAGCGTTGAAGTTGGGCGGAGCTATGGCTACACCTTC. Amino acids: CSVEVGRSYGYTF.

CDR3 bases: TGTGCCAGCAGTGATAGTGGCCGTCCAGGGAAGAGGGGCTATGGCTACACCTTC. It codes for CASSDSGRPGKRGYGYTF. The chain has TRBV6-1 and TRBJ1-2; maybe TRBD1 (5 bases). The length of the CDR3 is 18 residues. CDR1 is MNHNS and CDR2 is SASEGT in the germline V gene. V shed 3 bases and J shed 4 bases, with 24 bases lying between them.

This chain uses TRBV11-2 with TRBJ2-2, with no clear D. Trimming removed 3 bases at V and 3 bases at J, with 11 bases between. Germline values: CDR1 SGHAT, CDR2 FQNNGV. The CDR3 length is 15 residues. CDR3 protein: CASSLGWRHTGELFF. CDR3 nucleotide sequence: TGTGCCAGCAGCTTGGGGTGGCGGCACACCGGGGAGCTGTTTTTT.

The V and J genes are TRBV4-3 and TRBJ1-3; D is ambiguous. The germline V and J ends were trimmed by 0 bases and 1 base, with 7 bases remaining between them. This CDR3 has 15 amino acids. Germline V CDR1 and CDR2: LGHNA, YSLEER. CDR3 nucleotide sequence: TGCGCCAGCAGCCAAGACCATCCATCTGGAAACACCATATATTTT. Its translation is CASSQDHPSGNTIYF.

This clone appeared once. This rearrangement joins TRBV2 to TRBJ1-1; no clear D. Germline CDR1 reads SNHLY; CDR2 reads FYNNEI. The CDR3 sequence is 15 residues long. Deletions cut 10 bases from V and 0 bases from J, with 18 bases between. CDR3 loop: CATKPLVGVNTEAFF. The CDR3 coding sequence is TGTGCCACCAAGCCTCTTGTTGGGGTGAACACTGAAGCTTTCTTT.

V usage is TRBV7-2 and J usage is TRBJ2-5; D not certain. CDR3 length: 13 residues. V gave up 3 bases and J gave up 2 bases, with 7 bases separating them. Germline V gene sequence: CDR1 SGHTA, CDR2 FQGNSA. The CDR3: CASSFVRQETQYF. The CDR3 nucleotides read TGTGCCAGCAGCTTTGTCAGACAAGAGACCCAGTACTTC.

In its sample, this clone was seen a few times. The genes are TRBV7-8 and TRBJ2-5, with D possibly matching TRBD1 (6 bases). The V end lost 8 bases, the J end lost 1 base, and 11 bases lay between the germline ends. The V gene's germline CDR1 is SGHVS and CDR2 FQNEAQ. CDR3 length equals 13 residues. The chain's CDR3 is CASSTGSQETQYF. The CDR3 bases are TGTGCCAGCTCTACAGGGTCCCAAGAGACCCAGTACTTC.

The sample holds a few counts of this clone. J is TRBJ2-3 and V is TRBV6-4; TRBD2 is a possible D gene (5 bases). The V gene's germline CDR1 is MRHNA and CDR2 SNTAGT. V lost 2 bases to trimming and J lost 2 bases, with 11 bases between them. This CDR3 has 15 residues. CDR3 loop: CASSDLSGPTDTQYF. CDR3 nucleotides: TGTGCCAGCAGTGACCTGAGCGGACCCACAGATACGCAGTATTTT.

The chain couples TRBV6-6 to TRBJ1-5; no reliable D call. The V gene's germline CDR1 is MNHNY and CDR2 SVGAGI (reference sequence). This CDR3 is built from 12 residues. Trimming removed 5 bases from V and 4 bases from J, with 6 bases in between. The CDR3 nucleotides are TGTGCCAGCAGTCTCTCTAATCAGCCCCAGCATTTT. Translation gives CASSLSNQPQHF.

The chain employs TRBV27 and TRBJ2-1; D is possibly TRBD1 (6 bases). The CDR3 extends over 14 amino acids. The V end was cut by 2 bases, the J end by 7 bases, with 12 bases between. CDR1 and CDR2 from the germline V gene are MNHEY and SMNVEV (reference sequence). The CDR3 bases are TGTGCCAGCAGTTTAACTAGGCAGGGGAATGAGCAGTTCTTC. As protein: CASSLTRQGNEQFF.

The chain combines TRBV3-1 (or the pseudogene TRBV3-2) with TRBJ2-5; the match to TRBD2 covers 11 bases. Germline CDR1 and CDR2: LGHDT and YNNKEL (reference sequence). The junction had 2 bases not matched to a gene; V was cut back by 2 bases and J by 3 bases. The CDR3 is 15 amino acids. CDR3 in amino acids: CASSQISGGEETQYF. The CDR3 nucleotides are TGTGCCAGCAGCCAAATTAGCGGGGGGGAAGAGACCCAGTACTTC.

The chain employs TRBV11-3 and TRBJ2-3; D ambiguous. V lost 1 base and J 0 bases, leaving 5 bases between the germline ends. The germline V gene has CDR1 SGHNT and CDR2 YENEEA. The length of the CDR3 is 14 residues. The CDR3 sequence is CASSLGLSTDTQYF. The CDR3, as DNA: TGTGCCAGCAGCTTAGGGCTCAGCACAGATACGCAGTATTTT.

The chain has TRBV5-6 and TRBJ2-2; D gene ambiguous. The CDR3 sequence is 13 residues long. Trimming removed 0 bases at V and 2 bases at J, with 2 bases between. The V gene's germline CDR1 is SGHDT and CDR2 YYEEEE. The CDR3 protein is CASSLANTGELFF. DNA for the CDR3: TGTGCCAGCAGCTTGGCTAACACCGGGGAGCTGTTTTTT.

This sequence joins TRBV3-1 (or the pseudogene TRBV3-2) and TRBJ1-2, with TRBD1 as a possible D gene (5 bases). This CDR3 is built from 13 residues. The V and J ends lost 6 bases and 8 bases respectively, with 16 bases between them. Germline lookup yields CDR1 LGHDT and CDR2 YNNKEL (reference sequence). CDR3 DNA sequence: TGTGCCAGCAGATTCCGACAGATGGGGGGCTACACCTTC. It codes for CASRFRQMGGYTF.

The chain couples TRBV12-3 or TRBV12-4 to TRBJ1-1; no clear D. The V and J ends lost 1 base and 4 bases respectively, with 7 bases between them. The CDR3 is made up of 13 amino acids. The CDR3, as DNA: TGTGCCAGCAGTTTAGACGAGGGCACTGAAGCTTTCTTT. The encoded protein is CASSLDEGTEAFF.

This clone appeared a single time. V gene TRBV19 combines with J gene TRBJ2-5; perhaps TRBD2 as D (6 bases). Trimming shortened V by 5 bases and J by 5 bases, and 15 bases separated the two germline ends. Looked up from germline, CDR1 is LNHDA and CDR2 is SQIVND (reference sequence). The CDR3 runs 14 residues. Here the CDR3 DNA reads TGTGCCAGTAGTGATCGGAGGGGCCGGGAGACCCAGTACTTC. It translates to CASSDRRGRETQYF.

The rearrangement uses TRBV5-4 and TRBJ1-1; possible D gene TRBD1, 5 bases. V was clipped by 6 bases and J by 0 bases, with 21 bases between them. The CDR3 spans 17 residues. Germline CDR1 reads SGHNT; CDR2 reads YYREEE (reference sequence). In DNA, the CDR3 is TGTGCCAGCAACATCCCTCGGGGGACGGCGATGAACACTGAAGCTTTCTTT. Protein product: CASNIPRGTAMNTEAFF.

The chain employs TRBV19 and TRBJ2-2; D possibly corresponds to TRBD2 (5 bases). This CDR3 is built from 15 residues. Trimming removed 3 bases from V and 4 bases from J, with 12 bases in between. Germline-derived CDR1 and CDR2 are LNHDA and SQIVND (reference sequence). The CDR3 region has the DNA TGTGCCAGTAGTATTACAAGAGGGAGCACCGGGGAGCTGTTTTTT. Encoded protein: CASSITRGSTGELFF.

The chain links TRBV12-3 or TRBV12-4 to TRBJ2-1; D is undetermined. The CDR3 length is 12 residues. V lost 5 bases, J lost 9 bases, and 11 bases lay in between. CDR3 protein: CASSPKGFEQFF. Here the CDR3 DNA reads TGTGCCAGCAGTCCAAAAGGGTTTGAGCAGTTCTTC.